The present entry profiles one T cell receptor beta chain with its context. The antigen is undetermined. The data originate from a study of T cells in Graves' hyperthyroidism and ophthalmopathy. The germline V and J ends were trimmed by 8 bases and 7 bases, with 17 bases remaining between them. CDR1 and CDR2 (germline): DFQATT, SNEGSKA (reference sequence). The CDR3 is made up of 13 amino acids. Amplification yielded TCR beta CDR3 regions, with RNA transcripts as the source. The study used the HTBI primer set for a first-round RT-PCR of the TCR CDR3. MiXCR, run by TCRdb on the multiplex PCR reads, gives a single entry per CDR3 protein. The sample includes approximately 740,000 distinct CDR3 sequences, 13% to 15% of them seen just once. Study-wide results and caveats: Blood also held most thyroid clonotypes expanded beyond 0.001.

This chain joins TRBV20-1 and TRBJ1-4, with D maybe TRBD1 (5 bases). The specimen sequenced was blood. This sequence was found in a woman aged 18 to 35 with Graves' hyperthyroidism. The CDR3 region is CSSEPRETEKLFF. The CDR3 DNA reads as TGCAGTTCCGAGCCCAGGGAAACTGAAAAACTGTTTTTT.